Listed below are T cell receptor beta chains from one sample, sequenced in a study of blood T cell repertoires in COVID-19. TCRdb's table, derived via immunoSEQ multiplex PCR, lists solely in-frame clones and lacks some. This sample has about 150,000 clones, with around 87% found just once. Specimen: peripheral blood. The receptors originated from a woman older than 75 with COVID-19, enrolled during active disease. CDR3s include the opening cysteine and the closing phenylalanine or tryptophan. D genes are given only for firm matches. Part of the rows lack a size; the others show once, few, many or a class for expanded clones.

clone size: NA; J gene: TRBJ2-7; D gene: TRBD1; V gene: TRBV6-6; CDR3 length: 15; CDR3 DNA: TGTGCCAGCAGCCACGAGGGACAGCCTCCCAACGAGCAGTACTTC; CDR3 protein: CASSHEGQPPNEQYF
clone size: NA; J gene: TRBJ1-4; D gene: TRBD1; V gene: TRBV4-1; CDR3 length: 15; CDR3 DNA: TGCGCCAGCAGCCTAATAGGGCAGGGGGATGAAAAACTGTTTTTT; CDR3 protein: CASSLIGQGDEKLFF
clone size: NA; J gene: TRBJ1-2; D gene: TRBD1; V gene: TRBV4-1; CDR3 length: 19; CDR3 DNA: TGCGCCAGCAGCCAAGGAAACTTGGGACAGGGCCACATAGTCCATGGCTACACCTTC; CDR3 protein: CASSQGNLGQGHIVHGYTF
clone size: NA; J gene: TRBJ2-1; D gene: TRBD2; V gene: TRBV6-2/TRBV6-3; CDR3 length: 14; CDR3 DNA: TGTGCCAGCAGTTCCCTAGCGGGACACAATGAGCAGTTCTTC; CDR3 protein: CASSSLAGHNEQFF
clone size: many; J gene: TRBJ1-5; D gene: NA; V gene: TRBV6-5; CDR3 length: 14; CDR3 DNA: TGTGCCAGTTCCACGGACAGTAGCAATCAGCCCCAGCATTTT; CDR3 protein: CASSTDSSNQPQHF
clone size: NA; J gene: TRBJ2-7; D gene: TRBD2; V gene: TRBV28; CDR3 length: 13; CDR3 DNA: TGTGCCAGCAGTCTACTAGCGGGAGACGAGCAGTACTTC; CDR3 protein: CASSLLAGDEQYF
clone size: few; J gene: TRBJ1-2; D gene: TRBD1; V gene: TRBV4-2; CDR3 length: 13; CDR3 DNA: TGTGCCAGCAGCTCGACAGGGGGCTCTGGCTACACCTTC; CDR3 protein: CASSSTGGSGYTF
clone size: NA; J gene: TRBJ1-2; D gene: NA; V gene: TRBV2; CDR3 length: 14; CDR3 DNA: TGTGCCAGCAGTGTCCTCCAGGGGCGAGAGGGCTACACCTTC; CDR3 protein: CASSVLQGREGYTF
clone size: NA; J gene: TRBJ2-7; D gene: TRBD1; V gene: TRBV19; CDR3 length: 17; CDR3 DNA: TGTGCCAGTAGTATTTCAACCTCCGAGACAGGGGTCTACGAGCAGTACTTC; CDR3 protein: CASSISTSETGVYEQYF
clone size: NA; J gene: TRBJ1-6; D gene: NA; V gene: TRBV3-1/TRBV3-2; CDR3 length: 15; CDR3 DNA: TGTGCCAGCAGCCAAGTCTGGCAGGGAACTTCACCCCTCCACTTT; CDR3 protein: CASSQVWQGTSPLHF
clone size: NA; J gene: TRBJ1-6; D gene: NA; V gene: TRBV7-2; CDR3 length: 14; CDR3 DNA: TGTGCCAGCAGCTTAGCGACAGAATCCCTACCCCTCCACTTT; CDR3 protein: CASSLATESLPLHF
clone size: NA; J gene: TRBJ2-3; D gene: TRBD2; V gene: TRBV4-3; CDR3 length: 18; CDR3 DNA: TGCGCCAGCAGCCAAGAAAGGAAGACTAGCGGGAGAGCAGATACGCAGTATTTT; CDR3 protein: CASSQERKTSGRADTQYF
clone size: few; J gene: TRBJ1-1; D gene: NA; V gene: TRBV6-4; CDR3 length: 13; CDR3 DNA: TGTGCCAGCAGGGCTACAGGGAACACTGAAGCTTTCTTT; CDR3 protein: CASRATGNTEAFF
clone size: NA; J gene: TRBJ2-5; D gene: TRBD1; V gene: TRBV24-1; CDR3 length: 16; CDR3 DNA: TGTGCCACCAGTGAGGGACAGGGGAGAACGCAAGAGACCCAGTACTTC; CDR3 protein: CATSEGQGRTQETQYF
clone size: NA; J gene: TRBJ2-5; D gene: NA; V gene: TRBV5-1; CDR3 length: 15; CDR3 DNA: TGCGCCAGCAGCTTGGAGACTACAATTCAAGAGACCCAGTACTTC; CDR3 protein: CASSLETTIQETQYF
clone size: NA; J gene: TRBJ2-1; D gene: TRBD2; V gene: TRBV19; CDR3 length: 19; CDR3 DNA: TGTGCCGCAGCAGACTCCGGGACTAGCGGGAGATCCTCCTACAATGAGCAGTTCTTC; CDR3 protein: CAAADSGTSGRSSYNEQFF
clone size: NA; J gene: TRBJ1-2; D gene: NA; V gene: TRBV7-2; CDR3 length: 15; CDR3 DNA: TGTGCCAGCAGCTTACAGGGGCTTGCTAACTATGGCTACACCTTC; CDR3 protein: CASSLQGLANYGYTF
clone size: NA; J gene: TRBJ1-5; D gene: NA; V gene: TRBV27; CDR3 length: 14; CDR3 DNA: TGTGCCAGCAGTTTATACGGCGGGCATCAGCCCCAGCATTTT; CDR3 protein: CASSLYGGHQPQHF
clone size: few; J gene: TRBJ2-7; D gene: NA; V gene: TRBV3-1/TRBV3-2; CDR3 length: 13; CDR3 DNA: TGTGCCAGCAGCCAATCCATCGGGTCACAGCAGTACTTC; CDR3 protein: CASSQSIGSQQYF
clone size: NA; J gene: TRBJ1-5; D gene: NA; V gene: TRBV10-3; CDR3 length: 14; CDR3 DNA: TGTGCCATCAGTGAGCAGGGGTTTGGGCAGCCCCAGCATTTT; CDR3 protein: CAISEQGFGQPQHF
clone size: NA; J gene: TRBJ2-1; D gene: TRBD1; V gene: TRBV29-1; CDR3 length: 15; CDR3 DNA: TGCAGCGTAGCAATTACAGGGGGTGGACAATCAGTGCAGTTCTTC; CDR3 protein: CSVAITGGGQSVQFF
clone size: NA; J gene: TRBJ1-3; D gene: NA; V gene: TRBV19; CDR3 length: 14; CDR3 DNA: TGTGCCAGTACCCCCGGAGGGGCCGGAAACACCATATATTTT; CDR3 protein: CASTPGGAGNTIYF
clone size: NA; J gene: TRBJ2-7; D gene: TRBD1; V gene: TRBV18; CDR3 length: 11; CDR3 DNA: TGTGCCAGCTCACAAGACAGGGCGTTCTACTTC; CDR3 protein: CASSQDRAFYF
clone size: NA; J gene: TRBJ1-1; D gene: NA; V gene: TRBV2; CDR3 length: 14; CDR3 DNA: TGTGCCAGCAGTGAAGAGTTTGGGGCCACTGAAGCTTTCTTT; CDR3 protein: CASSEEFGATEAFF
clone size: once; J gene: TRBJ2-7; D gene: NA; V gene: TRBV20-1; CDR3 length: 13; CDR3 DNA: TGCAGTGCTAGTATCGCGCACTCCTACGAGCAGTACTTC; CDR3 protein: CSASIAHSYEQYF
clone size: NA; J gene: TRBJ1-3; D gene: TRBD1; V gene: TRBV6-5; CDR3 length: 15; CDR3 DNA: TGTGCCAGCAGTCCCGGGACAGGGATAGAACACACCATATATTTT; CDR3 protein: CASSPGTGIEHTIYF
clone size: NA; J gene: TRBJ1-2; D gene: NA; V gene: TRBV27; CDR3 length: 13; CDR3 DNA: TGTGCCAGCAGTACGACTCATACGGGAGGCTACACCTTC; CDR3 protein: CASSTTHTGGYTF
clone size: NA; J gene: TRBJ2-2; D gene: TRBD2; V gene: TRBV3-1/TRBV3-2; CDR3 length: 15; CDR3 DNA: TGTGCCAGCAGCCAAGACCCGGGACTAGCCGGGGAGCTGTTTTTT; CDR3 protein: CASSQDPGLAGELFF
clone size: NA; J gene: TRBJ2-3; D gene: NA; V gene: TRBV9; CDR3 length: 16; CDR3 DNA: TGTGCCAGCAGCGTAGTGCTTGGAGGGAACACAGATACGCAGTATTTT; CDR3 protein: CASSVVLGGNTDTQYF
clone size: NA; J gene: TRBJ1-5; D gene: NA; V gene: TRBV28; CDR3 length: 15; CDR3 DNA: TGTGCCAGCGTTACTGCAGGAAATAGCAATCAGCCCCAGCATTTT; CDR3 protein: CASVTAGNSNQPQHF
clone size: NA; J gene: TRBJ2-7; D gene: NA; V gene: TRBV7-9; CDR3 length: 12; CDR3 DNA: TGTGCCAGCAGCGGGGACATCCACGAGCAGTACTTC; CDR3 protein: CASSGDIHEQYF
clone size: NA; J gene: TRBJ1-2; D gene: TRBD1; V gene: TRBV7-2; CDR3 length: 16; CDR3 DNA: TGTGCCAGCAGCGCGACAGGGCCCCCTCTGATCTATGGCTACACCTTC; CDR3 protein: CASSATGPPLIYGYTF
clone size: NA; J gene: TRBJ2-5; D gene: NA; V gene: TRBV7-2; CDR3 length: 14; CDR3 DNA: TGTGCCAGCAGCTTAAGTACAGGTCGAGAGACCCAGTACTTC; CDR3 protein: CASSLSTGRETQYF
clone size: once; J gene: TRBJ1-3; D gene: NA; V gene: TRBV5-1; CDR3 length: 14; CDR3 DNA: TGCGCCAGCAGCTTGGCACAACCCGGAAACACCATATATTTT; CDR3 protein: CASSLAQPGNTIYF
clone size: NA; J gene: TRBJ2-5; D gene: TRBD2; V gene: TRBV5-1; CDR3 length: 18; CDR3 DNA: TGCGCCAGATGGAGGGATAGGCGGGAGGTTGGGTGTGGAGAGACCCAGTACTTC; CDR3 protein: CARWRDRREVGCGETQYF
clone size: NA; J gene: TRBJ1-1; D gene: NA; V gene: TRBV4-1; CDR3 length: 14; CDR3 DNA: TGCGCCAGCAGCCAAGAAGTGAGGCTCACTGAAGCTTTCTTT; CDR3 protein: CASSQEVRLTEAFF
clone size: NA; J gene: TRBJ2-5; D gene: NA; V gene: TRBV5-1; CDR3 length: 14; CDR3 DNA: TGCGCCAGCAGCTGGAGACGGGTACAAGAGACCCAGTACTTC; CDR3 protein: CASSWRRVQETQYF
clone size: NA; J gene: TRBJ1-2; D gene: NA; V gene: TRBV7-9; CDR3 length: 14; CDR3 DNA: TGTGCCAGCACCGAGTCAGGAGGAAATTATGGCTACACCTTC; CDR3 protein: CASTESGGNYGYTF
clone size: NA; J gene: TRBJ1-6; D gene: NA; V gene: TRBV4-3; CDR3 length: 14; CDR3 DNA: TGCGCCAGCAGTCTTGACAGAAGTGATTCACCCCTCCACTTT; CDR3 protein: CASSLDRSDSPLHF
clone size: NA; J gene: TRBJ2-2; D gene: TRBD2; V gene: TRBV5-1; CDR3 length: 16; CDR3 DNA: TGCGCCAGCAGCTCTTCTAGCGGGAGGAGCACCGGGGAGCTGTTTTTT; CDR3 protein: CASSSSSGRSTGELFF
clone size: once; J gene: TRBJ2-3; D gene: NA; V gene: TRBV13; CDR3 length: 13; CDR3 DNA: TGTGCCAGCAAAAAAACAACCACAGATACGCAGTATTTT; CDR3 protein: CASKKTTTDTQYF
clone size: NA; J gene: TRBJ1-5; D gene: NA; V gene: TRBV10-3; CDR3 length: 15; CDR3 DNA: TGTGCCATCAGTGAAAACAAGGGGAGGAATCAGCCCCAGCATTTT; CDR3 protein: CAISENKGRNQPQHF
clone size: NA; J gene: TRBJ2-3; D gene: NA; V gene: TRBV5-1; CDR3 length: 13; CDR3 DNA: TGCGCCAGCACGGGTCCCTCCACAGATACGCAGTATTTT; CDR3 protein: CASTGPSTDTQYF
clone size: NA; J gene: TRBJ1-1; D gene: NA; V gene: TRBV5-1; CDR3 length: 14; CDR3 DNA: TGCGCCAGCAGCTTGGAGAGGTTGAACACTGAAGCTTTCTTT; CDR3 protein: CASSLERLNTEAFF
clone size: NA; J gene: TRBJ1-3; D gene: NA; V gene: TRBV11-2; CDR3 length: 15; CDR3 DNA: TGTGCCAGCAGCTTAGATTCAGGGTTTGGAAACACCATATATTTT; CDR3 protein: CASSLDSGFGNTIYF